The T cell receptor beta chain described here comes from a study of T-cell memory formation after mild COVID-19. From the 5' RACE reads, TCRdb called clonotypes with MiXCR, one entry per CDR3 protein. Altogether around 300,000 distinct CDR3 sequences are present, 7% to 10% being singletons, with the ten largest covering about 22%. This clonotype was detected a few times. What it recognizes is unknown. CDR3 length: 15 amino acids. Germline V gene data show CDR1 as SGHRS and CDR2 as YFSETQ. Trimming removed 4 bases at V and 3 bases at J, with 14 bases between. Overall study findings and caveats: Day 15 to 85 contracting clones showed balanced CD4/CD8; later expanders leaned CD4+.

This TCR was recovered from a man aged 18 to 29 who had mild COVID-19 (a few samples of this study predate the infection). Cell type and time point are not known. The chain links TRBV5-1 to TRBJ1-5; weak D call: TRBD1 (5 bases). Sequenced sample: PBMCs or a T cell subset sorted from them (not recorded which). CDR3 nucleotide sequence: TGCGCCAGCAGCCGGGACGGGGGAACCAATCAGCCCCAGCATTTT. Translated: CASSRDGGTNQPQHF.